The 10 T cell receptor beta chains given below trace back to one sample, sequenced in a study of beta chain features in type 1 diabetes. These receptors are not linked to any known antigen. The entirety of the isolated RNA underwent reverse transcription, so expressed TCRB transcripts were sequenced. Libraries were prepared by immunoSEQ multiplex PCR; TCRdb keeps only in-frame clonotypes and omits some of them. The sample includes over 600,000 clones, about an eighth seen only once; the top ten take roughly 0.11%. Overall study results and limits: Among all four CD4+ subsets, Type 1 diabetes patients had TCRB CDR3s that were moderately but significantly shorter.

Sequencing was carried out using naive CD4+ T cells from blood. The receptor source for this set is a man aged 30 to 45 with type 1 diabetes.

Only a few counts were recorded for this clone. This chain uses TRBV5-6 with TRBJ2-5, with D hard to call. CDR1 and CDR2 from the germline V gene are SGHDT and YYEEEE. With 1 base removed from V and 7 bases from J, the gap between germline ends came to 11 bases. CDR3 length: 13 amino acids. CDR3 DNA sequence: TGTGCCAGCAGCTTGTCCCATGGTGGGACCCAGTACTTC. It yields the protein CASSLSHGGTQYF.

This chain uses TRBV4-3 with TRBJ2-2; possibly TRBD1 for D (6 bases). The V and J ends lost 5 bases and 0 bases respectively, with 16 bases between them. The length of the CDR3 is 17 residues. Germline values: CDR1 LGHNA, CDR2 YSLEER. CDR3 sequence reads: CASSRSGTPSNTGELFF. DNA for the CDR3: TGCGCCAGCAGCAGATCCGGGACACCCTCGAACACCGGGGAGCTGTTTTTT.

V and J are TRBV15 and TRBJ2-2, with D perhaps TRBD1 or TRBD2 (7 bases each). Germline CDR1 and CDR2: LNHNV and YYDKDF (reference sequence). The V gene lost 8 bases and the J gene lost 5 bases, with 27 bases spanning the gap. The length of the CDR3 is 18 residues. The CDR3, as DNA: TGTGCCACCTTAGCTAGGCTCCAGGGGGGGCCGGTGACCGGGGAGCTGTTTTTT. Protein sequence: CATLARLQGGPVTGELFF.

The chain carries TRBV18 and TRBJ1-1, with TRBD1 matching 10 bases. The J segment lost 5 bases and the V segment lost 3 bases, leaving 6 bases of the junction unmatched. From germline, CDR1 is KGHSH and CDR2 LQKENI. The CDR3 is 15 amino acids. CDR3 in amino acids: CASSPSTGGGTEAFF. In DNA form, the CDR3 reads TGTGCCAGCTCACCTTCGACAGGGGGCGGAACTGAAGCTTTCTTT.

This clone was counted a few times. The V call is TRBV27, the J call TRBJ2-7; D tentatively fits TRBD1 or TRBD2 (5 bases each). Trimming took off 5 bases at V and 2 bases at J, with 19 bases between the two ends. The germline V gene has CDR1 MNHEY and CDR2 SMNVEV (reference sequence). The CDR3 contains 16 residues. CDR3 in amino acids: CASSTGTEWSPYEQYF. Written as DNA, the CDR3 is TGTGCCAGCAGTACTGGGACCGAGTGGTCCCCCTACGAGCAGTACTTC.

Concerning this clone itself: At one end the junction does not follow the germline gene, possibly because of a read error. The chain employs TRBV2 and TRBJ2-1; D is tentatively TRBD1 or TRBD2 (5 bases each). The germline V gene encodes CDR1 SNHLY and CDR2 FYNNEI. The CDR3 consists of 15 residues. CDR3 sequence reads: CASSEEGTPYNEQFF. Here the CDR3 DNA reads TGTGCCAGCAGCGAAGAGGGGACCCCCTACAATGAGCAGTTCTTC.

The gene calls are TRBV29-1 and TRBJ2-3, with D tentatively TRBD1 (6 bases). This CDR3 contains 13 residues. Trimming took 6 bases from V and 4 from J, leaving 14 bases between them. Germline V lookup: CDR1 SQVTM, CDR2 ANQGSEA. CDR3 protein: CSVNTGSADTQYF. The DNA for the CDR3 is TGCAGCGTGAACACAGGGTCGGCAGATACGCAGTATTTT.

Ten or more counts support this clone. CDR3 in amino acids: CSASKGEKLFF. CDR3 nucleotides: TGCAGTGCTAGCAAGGGTGAAAAACTGTTTTTT. The rearrangement joins TRBV20-1 to TRBJ1-4; the D is unclear. The CDR3 is 11 amino acids. The germline CDR1 and CDR2 sequences are DFQATT and SNEGSKA (reference sequence). V was pared by 3 bases and J by 7 bases, with 6 bases between.

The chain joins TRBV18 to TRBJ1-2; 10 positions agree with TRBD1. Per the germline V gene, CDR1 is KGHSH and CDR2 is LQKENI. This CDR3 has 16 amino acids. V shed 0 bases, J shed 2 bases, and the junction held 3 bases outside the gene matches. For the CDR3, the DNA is TGTGCCAGCTCACCACCGGGACAGGGGCAAAACTATGGCTACACCTTC. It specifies CASSPPGQGQNYGYTF.

DNA of the CDR3: TGTGCCAGCAGTTACTTGACAGTTAACACTGAAGCTTTCTTT. Protein product: CASSYLTVNTEAFF. This chain joins TRBV6-5 and TRBJ1-1, with a tentative D call TRBD1 (5 bases). Trimming removed 1 base from V and 2 bases from J, with 8 bases in between. Germline V gene sequence: CDR1 MNHEY, CDR2 SVGAGI. This CDR3 contains 14 residues.